This section outlines one T cell receptor (beta chain) sequence together with its context. Clones were sequenced by immunoSEQ multiplex PCR, and TCRdb holds only the in-frame ones, with some missing. The sample lists over 200,000 clones; around 87% were seen once. This entry is derived from a study of blood T cell repertoires in COVID-19. On the study more broadly: Researchers got acute and convalescent COVID-19 samples from the United States, Italy and Spain.

The CDR3 is 14 residues long. V shed 3 bases and J 8 bases; nucleotides not matched to a gene: 4. CDR1 and CDR2 (germline): WSHSY, SAAADI. The origin of this receptor is a woman aged 50 to 65 with acute or convalescent COVID-19. The rearrangement links TRBV10-2 to TRBJ1-4; 9 bases fit TRBD1. Sequenced sample: peripheral blood. CDR3 in DNA: TGCGCCAGCAGTGAACAGGGGGCAGGGGAAAAACTGTTTTTT. This sequence encodes CASSEQGAGEKLFF.